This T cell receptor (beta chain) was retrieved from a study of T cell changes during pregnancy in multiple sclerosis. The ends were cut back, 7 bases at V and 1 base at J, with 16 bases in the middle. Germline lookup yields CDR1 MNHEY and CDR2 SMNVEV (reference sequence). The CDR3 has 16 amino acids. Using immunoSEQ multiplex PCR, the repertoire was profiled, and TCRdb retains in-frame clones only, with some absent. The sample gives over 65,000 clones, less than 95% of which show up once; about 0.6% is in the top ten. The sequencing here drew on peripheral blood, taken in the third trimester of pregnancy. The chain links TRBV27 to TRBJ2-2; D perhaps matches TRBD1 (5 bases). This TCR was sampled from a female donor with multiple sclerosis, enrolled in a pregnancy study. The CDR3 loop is CASNPRRGQNTGELFF. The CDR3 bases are TGTGCCAGCAACCCCAGAAGGGGTCAGAACACCGGGGAGCTGTTTTTT.